Reported below is one T cell receptor beta chain. The data are from a study of blood T cell repertoires in COVID-19. Background on the study: The study drew acute and convalescent COVID-19 samples from the United States, Italy and Spain. The cDNA or gDNA used as material had been derived from T cells, B-cell-depleted T cells, or PBMCs.

Original processing methods: Reference gene primer amplification in the assay estimated nucleated cell counts. TCRdb keeps only in-frame clones here, not all; method: immunoSEQ multiplex PCR. V and J calls and clone size are given by that table; D and trimming were obtained from the DNA. The table has 90,000 to 120,000 clones, 84% seen once. The V and J ends lost 5 bases and 0 bases, in that order; junction bases with no gene match: 14. The CDR3 is made up of 19 amino acids. Per germline, CDR1 LNHDA and CDR2 SQIVND (reference sequence). The chain recombines TRBV19 with TRBJ2-3, with 10 bases identical to TRBD1. The clonotype comes from a man aged 55-75 years with acute or convalescent COVID-19. Sequencing input: peripheral blood. The CDR3 bases are TGTGCCAGTAGTGGACCTCCGGGACAGGGGACCCCAAGCACAGATACGCAGTATTTT. Its protein product is CASSGPPGQGTPSTDTQYF.